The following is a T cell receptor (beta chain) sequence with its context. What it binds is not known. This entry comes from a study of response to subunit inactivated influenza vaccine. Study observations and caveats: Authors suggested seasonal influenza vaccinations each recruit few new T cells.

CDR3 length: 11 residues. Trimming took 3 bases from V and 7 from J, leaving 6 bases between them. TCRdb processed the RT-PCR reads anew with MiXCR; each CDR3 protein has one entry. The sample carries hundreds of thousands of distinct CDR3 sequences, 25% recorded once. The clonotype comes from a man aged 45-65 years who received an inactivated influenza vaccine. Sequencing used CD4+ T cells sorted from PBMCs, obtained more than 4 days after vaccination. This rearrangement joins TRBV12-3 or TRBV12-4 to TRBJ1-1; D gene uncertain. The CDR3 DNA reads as TGTGCCAGCAGTTTTTCATTTGAAGCTTTCTTT. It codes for CASSFSFEAFF.